This TCR beta chain originates from a study of cytomegalovirus exposure and HLA in healthy donors. Details on this clone: Its target is unknown.

Study observations and caveats: Based on reports, TCR beta sequences accurately predicted HLA-A and HLA-B alleles for most subjects.

The CDR3 loop spans 14 amino acids. The germline gives CDR1 SGHTA, CDR2 FQGNSA. V was shortened by 5 bases and J by 8 bases, with 18 bases between the two germline ends. Primers: 60 Vbeta forward and 13 Jbeta reverse. The method was immunoSEQ multiplex PCR; TCRdb's version includes in-frame clones alone and lacks a portion of them. This table has 120,000 to 150,000 clones, 60% to 85% appearing once. The J gene is TRBJ1-2, the V gene TRBV7-2; possible D gene TRBD1, 5 bases. This clonotype was obtained from a man aged 40-49 years in good health and CMV-seropositive. The sample consisted of PBMCs. CDR3 DNA sequence: TGTGCCAGCAGCCCAGGTCCAGGGCGAGGAGGCTACACCTTC. Translated: CASSPGPGRGGYTF.